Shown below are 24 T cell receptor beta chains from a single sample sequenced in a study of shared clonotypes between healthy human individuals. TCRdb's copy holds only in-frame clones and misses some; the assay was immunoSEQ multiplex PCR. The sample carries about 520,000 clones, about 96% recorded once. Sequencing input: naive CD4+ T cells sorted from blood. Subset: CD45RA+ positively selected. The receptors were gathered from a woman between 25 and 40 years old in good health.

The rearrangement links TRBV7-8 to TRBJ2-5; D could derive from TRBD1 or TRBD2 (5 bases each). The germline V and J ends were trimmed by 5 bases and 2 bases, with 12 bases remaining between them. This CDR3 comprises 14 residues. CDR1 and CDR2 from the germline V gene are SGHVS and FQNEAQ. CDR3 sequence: CASSPRGLQETQYF. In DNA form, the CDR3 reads TGTGCCAGCAGCCCCCGGGGCCTACAAGAGACCCAGTACTTC. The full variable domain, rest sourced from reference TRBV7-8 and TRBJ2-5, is GAGVSQSPRYKVAKRGQDVALRCDPISGHVSLFWYQQALGQGPEFLTYFQNEAQLDKSGLPSDRFFAERPEGSVSTLKIQRTQQEDSAVYLCASSPRGLQETQYFGPGTRLLVL.

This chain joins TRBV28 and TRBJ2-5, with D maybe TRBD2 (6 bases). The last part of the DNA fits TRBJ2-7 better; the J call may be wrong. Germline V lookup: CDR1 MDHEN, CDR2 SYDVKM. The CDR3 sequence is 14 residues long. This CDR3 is CASSRDSAIYEQYF. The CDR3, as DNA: TGTGCCAGCAGCCGGGACTCAGCCATCTACGAGCAGTACTTC.

The CDR3 nucleotides are TGTGCCAGCATTATCGCAGGAGCGCCCATCTACGAGCAGTACTTC. The encoded protein is CASIIAGAPIYEQYF. The gene calls are TRBV28 and TRBJ2-7; no firm D call. The germline gives CDR1 MDHEN, CDR2 SYDVKM. Trimming took 7 bases from V and 3 from J, leaving 19 bases between them. The CDR3 runs 15 residues.

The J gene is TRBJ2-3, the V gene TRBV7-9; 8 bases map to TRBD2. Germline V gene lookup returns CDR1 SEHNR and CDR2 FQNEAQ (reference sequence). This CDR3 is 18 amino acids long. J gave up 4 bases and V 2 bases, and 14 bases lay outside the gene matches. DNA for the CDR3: TGTGCCAGCAGCTTAATCTATACGGGAGGGGCAATAGCAGATACGCAGTATTTT. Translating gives CASSLIYTGGAIADTQYF.

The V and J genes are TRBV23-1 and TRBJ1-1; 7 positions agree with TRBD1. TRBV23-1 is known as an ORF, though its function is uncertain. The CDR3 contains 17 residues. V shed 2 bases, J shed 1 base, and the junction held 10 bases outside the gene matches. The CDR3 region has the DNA TGCGCCAGCAGTCAAATGGTCCAGGGGGGAGCGAACACTGAAGCTTTCTTT. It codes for CASSQMVQGGANTEAFF.

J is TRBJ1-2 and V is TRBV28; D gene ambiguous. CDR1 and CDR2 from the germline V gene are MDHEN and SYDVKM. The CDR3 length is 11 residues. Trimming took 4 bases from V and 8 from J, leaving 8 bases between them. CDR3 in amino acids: CASSSAWGYTF. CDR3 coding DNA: TGTGCCAGCAGTTCTGCCTGGGGCTACACCTTC.

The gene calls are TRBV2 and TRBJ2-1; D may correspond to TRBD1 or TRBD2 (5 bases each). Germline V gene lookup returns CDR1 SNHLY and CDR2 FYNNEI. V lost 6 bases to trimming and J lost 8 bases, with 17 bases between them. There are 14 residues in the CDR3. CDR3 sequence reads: CASSLGVLVYEQFF. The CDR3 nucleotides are TGTGCCAGCAGCTTGGGGGTTTTAGTCTATGAGCAGTTCTTC.

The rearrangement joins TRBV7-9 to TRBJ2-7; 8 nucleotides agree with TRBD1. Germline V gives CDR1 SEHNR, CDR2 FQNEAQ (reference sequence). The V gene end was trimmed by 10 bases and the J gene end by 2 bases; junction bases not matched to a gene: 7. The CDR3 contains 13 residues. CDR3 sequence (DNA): TGTGCCACAGGTTGGGACAGGACCTACGAGCAGTACTTC. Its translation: CATGWDRTYEQYF. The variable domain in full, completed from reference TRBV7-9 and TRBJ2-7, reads DTGVSQNPRHKITKRGQNVTFRCDPISEHNRLYWYRQTLGQGPEFLTYFQNEAQLEKSRLLSDRFSAERPKGSFSTLEIQRTEQGDSAMYLCATGWDRTYEQYFGPGTRLTVT.

CDR3 bases: TGTGCCAGCAGTGAAGCGCTGGGGGACAGCTTTAGCTCTGGAAACACCATATATTTT. This gives the protein CASSEALGDSFSSGNTIYF. The chain has TRBV2 and TRBJ1-3; 7 bases match TRBD1. V trimming: 0 bases; J trimming: 0 bases; junction bases outside the gene matches: 11. Germline V gives CDR1 SNHLY, CDR2 FYNNEI. This CDR3 contains 19 residues.

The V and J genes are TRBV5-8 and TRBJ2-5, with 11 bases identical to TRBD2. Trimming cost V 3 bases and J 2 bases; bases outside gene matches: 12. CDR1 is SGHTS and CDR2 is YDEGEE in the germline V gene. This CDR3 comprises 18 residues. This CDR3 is CASSSNSGRARVQETQYF. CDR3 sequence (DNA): TGTGCCAGCAGCTCGAATAGCGGGAGGGCCCGAGTTCAAGAGACCCAGTACTTC.

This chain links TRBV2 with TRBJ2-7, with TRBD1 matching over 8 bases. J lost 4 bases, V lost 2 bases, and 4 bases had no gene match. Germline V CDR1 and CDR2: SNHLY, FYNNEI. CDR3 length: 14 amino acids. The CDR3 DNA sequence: TGTGCCAGCAGTGAACGACAGGGGCTGTACGAGCAGTACTTC. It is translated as CASSERQGLYEQYF.

This chain's CDR3 is CASSFSGQNTEAFF. The CDR3 bases are TGTGCCAGCAGTTTTTCAGGACAGAACACTGAAGCTTTCTTT. The gene calls are TRBV28 and TRBJ1-1; D possibly corresponds to TRBD1 (5 bases). Germline CDR1 is MDHEN and CDR2 is SYDVKM. With 3 bases removed from V and 1 base from J, the gap between germline ends came to 9 bases. The CDR3 sequence is 14 residues long.

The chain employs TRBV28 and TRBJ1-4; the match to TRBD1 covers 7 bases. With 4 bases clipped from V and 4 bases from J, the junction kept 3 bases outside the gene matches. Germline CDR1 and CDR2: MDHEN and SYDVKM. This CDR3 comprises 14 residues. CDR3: CASSWDSVNEKLFF. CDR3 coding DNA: TGTGCCAGCAGTTGGGACAGCGTTAATGAAAAACTGTTTTTT. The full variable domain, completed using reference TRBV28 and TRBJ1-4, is DVKVTQSSRYLVKRTGEKVFLECVQDMDHENMFWYRQDPGLGLRLIYFSYDVKMKEKGDIPEGYSVSREKKERFSLILESASTNQTSMYLCASSWDSVNEKLFFGSGTQLSVL.

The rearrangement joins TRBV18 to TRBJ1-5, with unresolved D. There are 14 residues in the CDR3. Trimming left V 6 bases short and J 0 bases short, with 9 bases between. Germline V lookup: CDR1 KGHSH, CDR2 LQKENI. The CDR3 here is CASSQTASNQPQHF. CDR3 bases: TGTGCCAGCTCTCAAACAGCTAGCAATCAGCCCCAGCATTTT.

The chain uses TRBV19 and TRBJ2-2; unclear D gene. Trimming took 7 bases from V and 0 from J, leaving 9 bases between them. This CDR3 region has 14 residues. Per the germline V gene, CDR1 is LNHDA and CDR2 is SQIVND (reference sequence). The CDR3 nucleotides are TGTGCCAGTAAGAGTAGTGCGAACACCGGGGAGCTGTTTTTT. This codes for CASKSSANTGELFF.

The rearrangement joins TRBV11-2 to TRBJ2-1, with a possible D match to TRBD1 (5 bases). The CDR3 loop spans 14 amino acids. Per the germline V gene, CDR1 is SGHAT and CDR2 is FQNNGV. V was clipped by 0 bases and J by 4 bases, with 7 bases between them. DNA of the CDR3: TGTGCCAGCAGCTTAGAGGGGCCGTACAATGAGCAGTTCTTC. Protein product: CASSLEGPYNEQFF. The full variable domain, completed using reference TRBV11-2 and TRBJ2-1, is EAGVAQSPRYKIIEKRQSVAFWCNPISGHATLYWYQQILGQGPKLLIQFQNNGVVDDSQLPKDRFSAERLKGVDSTLKIQPAKLEDSAVYLCASSLEGPYNEQFFGPGTRLTVL.

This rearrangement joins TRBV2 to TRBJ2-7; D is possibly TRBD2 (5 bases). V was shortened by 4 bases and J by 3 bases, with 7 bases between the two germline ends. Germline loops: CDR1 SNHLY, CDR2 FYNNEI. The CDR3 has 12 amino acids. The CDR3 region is CASSGEGYEQYF. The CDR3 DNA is TGTGCCAGCAGTGGTGAGGGCTACGAGCAGTACTTC.

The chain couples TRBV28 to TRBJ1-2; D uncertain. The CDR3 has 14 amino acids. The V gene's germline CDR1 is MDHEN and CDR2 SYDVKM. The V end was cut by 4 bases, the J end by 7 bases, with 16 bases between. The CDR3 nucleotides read TGTGCCAGCAGTTATTCTCTGGCCGTCCGTGGCTACACCTTC. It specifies CASSYSLAVRGYTF.

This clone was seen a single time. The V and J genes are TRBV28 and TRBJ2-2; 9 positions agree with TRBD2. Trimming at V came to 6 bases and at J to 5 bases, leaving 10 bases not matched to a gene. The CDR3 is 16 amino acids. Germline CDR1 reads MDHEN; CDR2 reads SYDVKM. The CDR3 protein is CASRHSGSSRTGELFF. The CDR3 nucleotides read TGTGCCAGCAGGCATAGCGGGAGTTCGCGAACCGGGGAGCTGTTTTTT. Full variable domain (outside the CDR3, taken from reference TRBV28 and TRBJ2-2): DVKVTQSSRYLVKRTGEKVFLECVQDMDHENMFWYRQDPGLGLRLIYFSYDVKMKEKGDIPEGYSVSREKKERFSLILESASTNQTSMYLCASRHSGSSRTGELFFGEGSRLTVL.

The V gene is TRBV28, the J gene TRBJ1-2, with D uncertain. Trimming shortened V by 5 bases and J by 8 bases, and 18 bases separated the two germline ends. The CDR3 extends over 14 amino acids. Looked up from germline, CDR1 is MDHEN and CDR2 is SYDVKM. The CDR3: CASSPYTDTRGYTF. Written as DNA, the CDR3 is TGTGCCAGCAGTCCCTACACGGATACTCGCGGCTACACCTTC.

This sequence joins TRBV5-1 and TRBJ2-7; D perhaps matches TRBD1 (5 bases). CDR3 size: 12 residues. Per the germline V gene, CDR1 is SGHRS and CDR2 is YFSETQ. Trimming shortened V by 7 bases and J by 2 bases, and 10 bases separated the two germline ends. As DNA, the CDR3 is TGCGCCAGCGGGCAGGGTGCCTACGAGCAGTACTTC. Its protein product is CASGQGAYEQYF.

The CDR3 loop is CASLAQGLGEQYF. The CDR3 DNA reads TGTGCCAGCCTGGCCCAGGGATTAGGGGAGCAGTACTTC. This chain joins TRBV5-6 and TRBJ2-7; possibly TRBD1 for D (5 bases). The CDR3 covers 13 residues. Trimming took 7 bases from V and 7 from J, leaving 18 bases between them. Germline V lookup: CDR1 SGHDT, CDR2 YYEEEE.

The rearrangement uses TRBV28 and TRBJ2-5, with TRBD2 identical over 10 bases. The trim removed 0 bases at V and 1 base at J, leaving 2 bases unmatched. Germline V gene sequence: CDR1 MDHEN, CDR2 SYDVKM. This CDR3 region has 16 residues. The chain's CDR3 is CASSLWLAGVQETQYF. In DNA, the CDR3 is TGTGCCAGCAGTTTATGGCTAGCGGGGGTCCAAGAGACCCAGTACTTC.

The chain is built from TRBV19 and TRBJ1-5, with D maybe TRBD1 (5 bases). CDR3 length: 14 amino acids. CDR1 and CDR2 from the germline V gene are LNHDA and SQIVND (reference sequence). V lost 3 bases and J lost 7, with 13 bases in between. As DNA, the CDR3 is TGTGCCAGTAGTATTATGGGGGTGGGACAGCCCCAGCATTTT. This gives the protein CASSIMGVGQPQHF. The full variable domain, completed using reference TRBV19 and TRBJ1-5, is DGGITQSPKYLFRKEGQNVTLSCEQNLNHDAMYWYRQDPGQGLRLIYYSQIVNDFQKGDIAEGYSVSREKKESFPLTVTSAQKNPTAFYLCASSIMGVGQPQHFGDGTRLSIL.